Following are 30 T cell receptor beta chains from one sample sequenced in a study of blood T cell repertoires in COVID-19. The table came from immunoSEQ multiplex PCR; TCRdb's copy has only in-frame clones and leaves some out. The sample includes approximately 75,000 clones, 65% to 85% of them seen just once. The sequencing sample was made of peripheral blood. These receptor sequences come from a man between 50 and 59 years old with COVID-19, enrolled during active disease.

This chain links TRBV6-5 with TRBJ2-3; 7 bases match TRBD2. Per germline, CDR1 MNHEY and CDR2 SVGAGI. The CDR3 is 15 amino acids. V gave up 6 bases and J gave up 2 bases; unmatched junction bases: 8. CDR3 protein: CASRRPSGDTDTQYF. The CDR3 nucleotides read TGTGCCAGCAGACGCCCTAGCGGAGACACAGATACGCAGTATTTT.

J is TRBJ2-3 and V is TRBV7-3; 8 bases fit TRBD2. This CDR3 is built from 15 residues. The V gene's germline CDR1 is SGHTA and CDR2 FQGTGA. With V trimmed by 0 bases and J by 6 bases, 5 bases remained unmatched. CDR3 nucleotides: TGTGCCAGCAGCTTAACTGGAGCGGGAGTGGATACGCAGTATTTT. Translating it yields CASSLTGAGVDTQYF.

The chain combines TRBV19 with TRBJ2-1, with TRBD2 identical over 10 bases. V was clipped by 9 bases and J by 3 bases; unmatched bases: 8. CDR3 length equals 15 residues. Germline assignment: CDR1 LNHDA and CDR2 SQIVND (reference sequence). The CDR3 nucleotides read TGTGCCAGCGCCCCATGGACTAGCGGCTACAATGAGCAGTTCTTC. It is translated as CASAPWTSGYNEQFF.

This clone was picked up a small number of times. The rearrangement links TRBV6-4 to TRBJ1-2; weak D call: TRBD1 (5 bases). V was cut by 3 bases and J by 4 bases, with 15 bases left in between. Germline V CDR1 and CDR2: MRHNA, SNTAGT. The CDR3 has 15 amino acids. CDR3 sequence (DNA): TGTGCCAGCAGTGAATTGGCAGGGACTAGCTATGGCTACACCTTC. Translated, it gives CASSELAGTSYGYTF.

The chain couples TRBV11-3 to TRBJ1-1; maybe TRBD1 (6 bases). The CDR3 runs 15 residues. The germline CDR1 and CDR2 sequences are SGHNT and YENEEA. V gave up 5 bases and J gave up 0 bases, with 13 bases separating them. DNA for the CDR3: TGTGCCAGCAGCCCCCGGGGGGGCTTGAACACTGAAGCTTTCTTT. This sequence encodes CASSPRGGLNTEAFF.

The chain is built from TRBV6-5 and TRBJ2-5; D perhaps matches TRBD2 (5 bases). Trimming removed 6 bases from V and 0 bases from J, with 14 bases in between. The CDR3 is 15 residues long. Germline V gene data show CDR1 as MNHEY and CDR2 as SVGAGI. For the CDR3, the DNA is TGTGCCAGCAGAAATAACGGGATGTACCAAGAGACCCAGTACTTC. It specifies CASRNNGMYQETQYF.

This rearrangement joins TRBV6-2 or TRBV6-3 to TRBJ2-7; D is possibly TRBD1 (6 bases). The germline V gene encodes CDR1 MNHEY and CDR2 SVGEGT. The CDR3 spans 15 residues. V lost 0 bases, J lost 0 bases, and 9 bases lay in between. The CDR3 protein is CASSYSGHLSYEQYF. As DNA, the CDR3 is TGTGCCAGCAGTTACTCGGGACACCTCTCCTACGAGCAGTACTTC.

CDR3 coding DNA: TGTGCCACCAGCAGGGGCTATGAGCAGTTCTTC. It codes for CATSRGYEQFF. The chain combines TRBV24-1 with TRBJ2-1; a possible D gene is TRBD1 (6 bases). The CDR3 spans 11 residues. V lost 7 bases, J lost 8 bases, and 8 bases lay in between. Germline CDR1 KGHDR, CDR2 SFDVKD.

The genes are TRBV24-1 and TRBJ2-5; D possibly corresponds to TRBD2 (6 bases). The V gene lost 6 bases and the J gene lost 5 bases, with 18 bases spanning the gap. The germline gives CDR1 KGHDR, CDR2 SFDVKD. CDR3 length equals 15 residues. CDR3 sequence: CATSYSGTEGETQYF. The CDR3 DNA reads as TGTGCCACCAGTTATAGCGGAACCGAAGGGGAGACCCAGTACTTC.

The V call is TRBV6-2 or TRBV6-3, the J call TRBJ2-2; TRBD2 agrees at 8 bases. The CDR3 is 14 amino acids. Germline CDR1 MNHEY, CDR2 SVGEGT. The J segment lost 3 bases and the V segment lost 5 bases, leaving 2 bases of the junction unmatched. CDR3 nucleotide sequence: TGTGCCAGCAGTCTGGGACTAGACACCGGGGAGCTGTTTTTT. Translating it yields CASSLGLDTGELFF.

CDR3 loop: CASSLTGSGRSGDTQYF. Here the CDR3 DNA reads TGTGCCAGCAGCTTGACGGGTAGCGGGAGGTCCGGGGATACGCAGTATTTT. V is TRBV5-6 and J is TRBJ2-3, with 10 bases identical to TRBD2. Germline V lookup: CDR1 SGHDT, CDR2 YYEEEE. This CDR3 comprises 17 residues. With V trimmed by 1 base and J by 6 bases, 11 bases remained unmatched.

This clone was seen more than once but under ten times. The V gene is TRBV24-1, the J gene TRBJ2-5, with TRBD1 identical over 8 bases. The V gene end was trimmed by 4 bases and the J gene end by 1 base; junction bases not matched to a gene: 13. The CDR3 loop spans 18 amino acids. Germline CDR1 is KGHDR and CDR2 is SFDVKD. DNA for the CDR3: TGTGCCACCAGTGACCCCTCCGGACAGGGTCTTAGCCAAGAGACCCAGTACTTC. Translated: CATSDPSGQGLSQETQYF.

The chain carries TRBV6-5 and TRBJ1-1; 7 bases are shared with TRBD1. The CDR3 contains 15 residues. Losses at the gene ends were 4 bases for V and 1 base for J; bases not matched to a gene: 6. The V gene's germline CDR1 is MNHEY and CDR2 SVGAGI. For the CDR3, the DNA is TGTGCCAGCAGTTCTCCAGGGGGTGGGAACACTGAAGCTTTCTTT. Amino acid sequence: CASSSPGGGNTEAFF.

This clone was seen only once. V gene TRBV3-1 (or the pseudogene TRBV3-2) combines with J gene TRBJ1-2; D is unresolved. The CDR3 has 13 amino acids. Germline V lookup: CDR1 LGHDT, CDR2 YNNKEL (reference sequence). With 1 base removed from V and 4 bases from J, the gap between germline ends came to 7 bases. The CDR3 spells CASSQGSVYGYTF. CDR3 nucleotides: TGTGCCAGCAGCCAAGGGAGCGTCTATGGCTACACCTTC.

V and J are TRBV19 and TRBJ1-1, with D possibly matching TRBD1 (6 bases). Trimming removed 2 bases from V and 0 bases from J, with 13 bases in between. This CDR3 contains 16 residues. Germline lookup yields CDR1 LNHDA and CDR2 SQIVND (reference sequence). The CDR3 region is CASSITPGTLNTEAFF. The CDR3 nucleotides are TGTGCCAGTAGTATAACCCCTGGGACACTGAACACTGAAGCTTTCTTT.

The CDR3 DNA reads as TGTGCCAGTAGTTCCTCTCAGCGGGGGTCCGGGGCGCAGTATTTT. Translated, it gives CASSSSQRGSGAQYF. The chain employs TRBV19 and TRBJ2-3; 8 bases match TRBD2. This CDR3 contains 15 residues. CDR1 is LNHDA and CDR2 is SQIVND in the germline V gene (reference sequence). The V gene end was trimmed by 5 bases and the J gene end by 10 bases; junction bases not matched to a gene: 14.

This clone was counted many times. The rearrangement joins TRBV3-1 (or the pseudogene TRBV3-2) to TRBJ2-7; D may be TRBD2 (5 bases). The CDR3 extends over 12 amino acids. Trimming took off 6 bases at V and 1 base at J, with 7 bases between the two ends. Germline V gives CDR1 LGHDT, CDR2 YNNKEL (reference sequence). For the CDR3, the DNA is TGTGCCAGCAGGACGGGGTCCTACGAGCAGTACTTC. Amino acids: CASRTGSYEQYF.

The V gene is TRBV7-2, the J gene TRBJ2-1, with a tentative D call TRBD2 (6 bases). This CDR3 has 15 residues. Trimming removed 5 bases from V and 6 bases from J, with 17 bases in between. The germline V gene has CDR1 SGHTA and CDR2 FQGNSA. The CDR3 region is CASSTGGKVGNEQFF. DNA for the CDR3: TGTGCCAGCAGCACAGGCGGGAAGGTGGGCAATGAGCAGTTCTTC.

This chain uses TRBV9 with TRBJ2-2; 9 bases fit TRBD2. The germline CDR1 and CDR2 sequences are SGDLS and YYNGEE. Trimming removed 0 bases from V and 3 bases from J; junction bases left unmatched: 12. The length of the CDR3 is 19 residues. CDR3 DNA sequence: TGTGCCAGCAGCGTAGGCCTAGCGGGATCTTGGGGGGACACCGGGGAGCTGTTTTTT. It is translated as CASSVGLAGSWGDTGELFF.

The chain is built from TRBV3-1 (or the pseudogene TRBV3-2) and TRBJ2-1; the match to TRBD2 covers 8 bases. The length of the CDR3 is 17 residues. Germline V CDR1 and CDR2: LGHDT, YNNKEL (reference sequence). Germline trimming cut 5 bases from V and 1 base from J; bases unmatched to any gene: 10. The CDR3 DNA reads as TGTGCCAGCAGCTCAGTAGAGCGGGAGATTTCCTACAATGAGCAGTTCTTC. This gives the protein CASSSVEREISYNEQFF.

The V and J genes are TRBV5-4 and TRBJ1-2, with 7 bases lining up with TRBD1. Germline V CDR1 and CDR2: SGHNT, YYREEE (reference sequence). J gave up 7 bases and V 5 bases, and 11 bases lay outside the gene matches. The CDR3 has 14 amino acids. In nucleotides, the CDR3 is TGTGCCAGCAGTTGGGAAAGGGGGCAACCTGGCTACACCTTC. Its translation is CASSWERGQPGYTF.

The chain employs TRBV10-3 and TRBJ2-7; TRBD1 aligns across 9 bases. Germline V gene sequence: CDR1 ENHRY, CDR2 SYGVKD. V gave up 10 bases and J gave up 4 bases; unmatched junction bases: 5. The CDR3 is made up of 12 amino acids. DNA of the CDR3: TGTGCCAGCGGGGACAGGGAATACGAGCAGTACTTC. The encoded protein is CASGDREYEQYF.

This chain uses TRBV7-9 with TRBJ2-1, with a tentative D call TRBD2 (5 bases). The CDR3 is 16 amino acids. Trimming took 1 base from V and 2 from J, leaving 12 bases between them. Germline assignment: CDR1 SEHNR and CDR2 FQNEAQ (reference sequence). The CDR3 DNA sequence: TGTGCCAGCAGCTTAGAAATAGCGTACGCCTACAATGAGCAGTTCTTC. This sequence encodes CASSLEIAYAYNEQFF.

The table lists this clone with a count of one. This sequence joins TRBV11-2 and TRBJ2-5; possible D gene TRBD1, 6 bases. Germline V gene data show CDR1 as SGHAT and CDR2 as FQNNGV. The CDR3 runs 15 residues. Between the trimmed V and J ends, which lost 5 bases and 1 base, there was a span of 14 bases. Here the CDR3 reads CASSGMGHLQETQYF. The CDR3 region has the DNA TGTGCCAGCAGCGGAATGGGACACCTCCAAGAGACCCAGTACTTC. The full variable domain, with the rest looked up from reference TRBV11-2 and TRBJ2-5, is EAGVAQSPRYKIIEKRQSVAFWCNPISGHATLYWYQQILGQGPKLLIQFQNNGVVDDSQLPKDRFSAERLKGVDSTLKIQPAKLEDSAVYLCASSGMGHLQETQYFGPGTRLLVL.

The chain is built from TRBV18 and TRBJ1-5; no clear D gene. Trimming shortened V by 3 bases and J by 0 bases, and 3 bases separated the two germline ends. The CDR3 extends over 13 amino acids. Germline loops: CDR1 KGHSH, CDR2 LQKENI. This CDR3 is CASSPYSNQPQHF. In DNA, the CDR3 is TGTGCCAGCTCACCCTATAGCAATCAGCCCCAGCATTTT.

The V and J genes are TRBV19 and TRBJ1-5; D gene ambiguous. CDR1 LNHDA and CDR2 SQIVND come from the germline V gene (reference sequence). Trimming removed 4 bases from V and 7 bases from J, with 11 bases in between. The CDR3 runs to 13 residues. In nucleotides, the CDR3 is TGTGCCAGTAGTAGCCTTCCAGCGCAGCCCCAGCATTTT. Protein: CASSSLPAQPQHF.

The J gene is TRBJ2-1, the V gene TRBV24-1, with D tentatively TRBD1 (6 bases). Germline V lookup: CDR1 KGHDR, CDR2 SFDVKD. V gave up 3 bases and J gave up 4 bases, with 18 bases separating them. This CDR3 is built from 17 residues. The CDR3 sequence is CATSDATGTLRYNEQFF. The DNA for the CDR3 is TGTGCCACCAGTGATGCGACCGGGACATTGAGGTACAATGAGCAGTTCTTC.

Worth noting for this clone: The junction differs from germline at one of its ends, possibly a read error. The chain employs TRBV7-7 and TRBJ2-1; 15 bases map to TRBD2. The CDR3 length is 16 residues. Germline CDR1 reads SSHAT; CDR2 reads FNYEAQ (reference sequence). CDR3 amino acids: CASSPGLAGGGHEQFF. DNA of the CDR3: TGTGCTAGCAGCCCTGGACTAGCGGGAGGGGGGCATGAGCAGTTCTTC.

The J gene is TRBJ2-3, the V gene TRBV6-2 or TRBV6-3; D remains unclear. V was pared by 0 bases and J by 4 bases, with 8 bases between. Germline V gene sequence: CDR1 MNHEY, CDR2 SVGEGT. CDR3 length equals 14 residues. CDR3 amino acids: CASSYSYSSDTQYF. CDR3 coding DNA: TGTGCCAGCAGTTACTCGTATAGCTCAGATACGCAGTATTTT.

This clone appeared many times. The V and J genes are TRBV28 and TRBJ1-5; D call uncertain. The CDR3 length is 14 residues. Germline CDR1 reads MDHEN; CDR2 reads SYDVKM. The V end lost 5 bases, the J end lost 3 bases, and 11 bases lay between the germline ends. The CDR3 sequence is CASSDGRDNQPQHF. In nucleotides, the CDR3 is TGTGCCAGCAGTGACGGGAGGGACAATCAGCCCCAGCATTTT.